In this sample, the clone carrying this T cell receptor (beta chain) turned up a few times. What it recognizes is unknown. The data are from a study of beta chain features in type 1 diabetes. Study-wide results and limits: When Type 1 diabetes patients were examined, their TCRB CDR3s proved moderately but significantly shorter in all four CD4+ subsets.

The sequenced template was cDNA made from the entire isolated RNA. Assay used: immunoSEQ multiplex PCR; TCRdb lists only in-frame clones, some missing. This sample has 500,000 to 800,000 clones, with 9.5% to 15% found just once. Based on CD45RO/CCR7/CD25/CD127/CD95/CD27, CD4+ regulatory, stem cell-like memory, naive and central memory cells were sorted. Trimming cost V 2 bases and J 3 bases, with 11 bases left between them. The CDR3 has 14 residues. CDR1 and CDR2 (germline): SGHRS, YFSETQ. The sample taken for sequencing was naive CD4+ T cells from blood. The chain uses TRBV5-1 and TRBJ1-2; D is unresolved. This receptor was obtained from a man aged 25-45 years with type 1 diabetes. The CDR3 DNA sequence: TGCGCCAGCAGCTTTGGGCAGGCCGACTATGGCTACACCTTC. Its translation is CASSFGQADYGYTF.